This entry features one T cell receptor beta chain sequence. This clonotype was seen a handful of times. No cognate antigen has been identified for it. Per-nucleotide qualities are absent, and no much larger clonotype sits a single base away. The 39 donors, aged about 6 to 100 years, were systemically healthy Caucasian individuals from Russia. Each donor gave about 9.2 milliliters of peripheral blood, drawn into EDTA-treated Vacutainer tubes. Ficoll-Paque density-gradient centrifugation was used to isolate PBMCs, with at least 7 million per sample. Total RNA, at least 6 micrograms per sample, was extracted from PBMCs with Trizol reagent. The percentages of naive CD45RAhigh/CD27high T cells were determined by flow cytometry on a PBMC aliquot from every donor. This sample was included in a study of blood T cells in healthy people across ages (dated by TCRdb to the mid-2010s). As for the study more broadly: In model experiments, template switching captured about one uniquely barcoded TCR beta cDNA molecule for every two T cells. Using deep sequencing normalized with unique cDNA molecular identifiers, the study measured how TCR beta repertoire diversity changes with age. Donors were grouped into four age groups: young (average roughly 17 years), middle-aged (under 40), aged (over 55) and long-lived (over 80). To avoid experimental bias, donors of different ages were randomly spread across the sequencing lanes. For two donors (one aged 18 to 30 and one aged 80 or older), the study analyzed two additional independent replicas of 1 million unique cDNA reads from the same blood draw.

Library generation was performed with 5' RACE. Sequenced using an Illumina HiSeq 2500. A second PCR of roughly 6 to 12 cycles was performed with a sample-barcoded 5' primer and a J-beta primer mix. A unique molecular identifier was introduced onto each TCR beta cDNA molecule by a template-switch 5' adaptor carrying 12 random nucleotides. Each sample yielded at least 2.5 million CDR3-containing paired-end reads. All of the RNA was converted into first-strand cDNA using the Mint cDNA synthesis kit, with a TRBC-specific oligonucleotide serving as the primer. Following uracil-DNA glycosylase treatment, a first 18-cycle PCR with universal primers M1SS and BC2_uni_R was performed on all cDNA. Per the source publication's procedure: Normalization of each sample was performed by random selection of 1 million high-quality reads, each carrying a distinct molecular identifier. Reads with shared molecular identifiers were discarded instead of being binned into consensus sequences. CDR3 identification, clonotype clustering and error correction used MiTCR with a Q25 quality threshold and the strictest error-elimination algorithm. A nonparametric unseen species model with Euler transformation was used to estimate a lower bound on total TCR beta diversity. In TCRdb, the public reads were trimmed at Q25 with fastp and aligned with MiXCR, with productive beta chains retained. For every CDR3 protein sequence, its rows merge into one entry that carries the most common genes and DNA. The V and J calls reflect TCRdb's pipeline rather than the authors' work. The sample records approximately 850,000 distinct CDR3 sequences, 40% to 50% of which are singletons. The ten largest clonotypes hold around 21% of the sample.

The junction carries 9 bases between V and J, which are trimmed by 1 base and 5 bases respectively. Taken from cysteine to phenylalanine, the CDR3 has 15 residues. Only the CDR3 DNA is retained, 45 bases long and in frame from the first base. CDR1 and CDR2, looked up from the germline V gene, are LGHNA and YSLEER. Here is what the overall study found, with its caveats: As age increased, observed TCR beta diversity per million T cells dropped in a roughly linear way, and a significant reduction was already evident by age 40. Estimates of total diversity based on one million sequenced T cells were regarded as lower bounds and as underestimates. Observed TCR beta diversity correlated strongly with the percentage of naive T cells measured by flow cytometry. Compared with the aged group, more naive CD4+ T cells, fewer expanded clones and increased TCR diversity were shown by the long-lived group, suggesting age selection. Since profiling was done on bulk unsorted PBMCs, naive and antigen-experienced compartments could not be conclusively compared. Donor CMV infection status was unknown, potentially confounding age-related changes in expanded clonotypes.

The sequence was collected from a man aged 60 to 69 in good health. The chain is assembled from TRBV4-3 and TRBJ1-6, with a weak D call of TRBD1 (6 bases match). Source material: blood. The CDR3 region: CASSQVGGHNSPLHF. The sequence in DNA is TGCGCCAGCAGCCAAGTGGGGGGCCATAATTCACCCCTCCACTTT.